These T cell receptor beta chains were read from a single sample in a study of blood T cell repertoires in COVID-19. Using immunoSEQ multiplex PCR, the repertoire was profiled, and TCRdb retains in-frame clones only, with some absent. The data contain about 69,000 clones, 80% to 90% of them singletons. The sequenced material came from peripheral blood. The receptor source for this set is a man aged 25-45 years with acute or convalescent COVID-19. Each CDR3 is given with its conserved first and last residue. The D gene is left open where the match is weak. Some rows mark clone size as missing; the rest say once, few, many or name a class of expanded clone.

>.|TRBV18|13|.|TRBJ1-2
CASSRDRNYGYTF
TGTGCCAGCTCACGAGACAGAAACTATGGCTACACCTTC
>.|TRBV3-1/TRBV3-2|13|.|TRBJ1-6
CASSPSRDSPLHF
TGTGCCAGCAGCCCCTCGAGAGATTCACCCCTCCACTTT
>.|TRBV6-2/TRBV6-3|18|TRBD1|TRBJ2-7
CASSTSTGLTRSSYEQYF
TGTGCCAGCAGTACCTCGACAGGGCTAACCAGGAGCTCCTACGAGCAGTACTTC
>.|TRBV5-1|14|.|TRBJ1-4
CASSPGSANEKLFF
TGCGCCAGCAGCCCAGGGTCGGCTAATGAAAAACTGTTTTTT
>.|TRBV10-2|13|TRBD1|TRBJ2-7
CASMETGLSEQYF
TGCGCCAGCATGGAGACAGGGCTAAGCGAGCAGTACTTC
>.|TRBV5-4|15|TRBD1|TRBJ2-3
CASTRRDRVGDTQYF
TGTGCCAGCACCCGCCGGGACAGGGTAGGAGATACGCAGTATTTT
>.|TRBV6-5|12|.|TRBJ1-2
CATRSRDYGYTF
TGTGCCACTCGATCGAGAGACTATGGCTACACCTTC
>once|TRBV6-5|15|TRBD1|TRBJ1-4
CASTKLTGLDEKLFF
TGTGCCAGCACCAAATTGACAGGGTTAGATGAAAAACTGTTTTTT
>.|TRBV19|14|.|TRBJ2-5
CASSIGGARETQYF
TGTGCCAGTAGTATAGGCGGAGCTAGAGAGACCCAGTACTTC
>.|TRBV7-2|13|.|TRBJ1-1
CASSMRRDTEAFF
TGTGCCAGCTCAATGCGAAGGGACACCGAAGCTTTCTTT
>.|TRBV5-4|16|TRBD2|TRBJ2-3
CASSLVGLAVTDTQYF
TGTGCCAGCAGCTTGGTAGGACTAGCGGTGACAGATACGCAGTATTTT
>.|TRBV7-2|13|.|TRBJ1-5
CASSSGPGGPQHF
TGTGCCAGCAGCTCCGGGCCGGGAGGGCCCCAGCATTTT
>.|TRBV29-1|14|TRBD2|TRBJ2-2
CSVAAGGHGGELFF
TGCAGCGTTGCAGCGGGGGGGCATGGCGGGGAGCTGTTTTTT
>.|TRBV20-1|14|.|TRBJ1-1
CSASNAGRETEAFF
TGCAGTGCTAGTAACGCGGGACGGGAAACTGAAGCTTTCTTT
>.|TRBV5-1|17|.|TRBJ1-3
CARSPDSPKDPGNTIYF
TGCGCCAGGAGCCCGGACAGCCCAAAGGACCCTGGAAACACCATATATTTT
>few|TRBV5-1|15|.|TRBJ1-1
CASSIGQLKNTEAFF
TGCGCCAGCAGCATCGGACAGCTCAAAAACACTGAAGCTTTCTTT
>.|TRBV2|15|.|TRBJ2-3
CASSISAGRTDTQYF
TGTGCCAGCAGTATCTCGGCAGGGCGGACAGATACGCAGTATTTT
>.|TRBV10-1|14|.|TRBJ1-1
CASPLEGGHTEAFF
TGCGCCAGCCCCCTGGAGGGTGGTCACACTGAAGCTTTCTTT
>.|TRBV18|16|TRBD1|TRBJ1-2
CASSPNGQGANYGYTF
TGTGCCAGCTCACCCAACGGACAGGGAGCTAACTATGGCTACACCTTC
>few|TRBV30|13|.|TRBJ1-2
CAWSSLKNRGYTF
TGTGCCTGGAGTTCTCTAAAGAACAGGGGCTACACCTTC
>.|TRBV4-1|14|TRBD2|TRBJ2-5
CASSPAGAQETQYF
TGCGCCAGCAGCCCAGCGGGGGCACAAGAGACCCAGTACTTC
>.|TRBV5-8|14|TRBD1|TRBJ1-1
CASSPGGWDTEAFF
TGTGCCAGCAGCCCAGGGGGCTGGGACACTGAAGCTTTCTTT
>.|TRBV7-9|13|.|TRBJ1-1
CASSPGGGREAFF
TGTGCCAGCAGCCCCGGGGGGGGGCGTGAAGCTTTCTTT
>.|TRBV12-3/TRBV12-4|13|.|TRBJ2-2
CASSFLASGELFF
TGTGCCAGCAGTTTTTTGGCTTCCGGGGAGCTGTTTTTT
>.|TRBV9|13|.|TRBJ2-7
CASSKGASYEQYF
TGTGCCAGCAGCAAGGGAGCGTCCTACGAGCAGTACTTC
>.|TRBV6-5|14|.|TRBJ1-1
CASRESGENTEAFF
TGTGCCAGCAGAGAGTCCGGGGAGAACACTGAAGCTTTCTTT
>.|TRBV6-5|16|.|TRBJ2-7
CASSYFRAGPNYEQYF
TGTGCCAGCAGTTATTTCCGGGCGGGACCAAACTACGAGCAGTACTTC
>.|TRBV27|15|.|TRBJ1-3
CASSLSLYGGNTIYF
TGTGCCAGCAGTTTGTCGCTTTACGGTGGAAACACCATATATTTT
>.|TRBV10-3|16|.|TRBJ1-1
CAISESMAGPNTEAFF
TGTGCCATCAGTGAGTCGATGGCAGGTCCGAACACTGAAGCTTTCTTT
>.|TRBV9|15|.|TRBJ1-2
CASSVSHYPNYGYTF
TGTGCCAGCAGCGTAAGTCACTACCCTAACTATGGCTACACCTTC
>.|TRBV6-4|15|.|TRBJ2-3
CASSVGTNGVDTQYF
TGTGCCAGCAGTGTGGGGACAAACGGAGTAGATACGCAGTATTTT
>.|TRBV30|16|.|TRBJ1-3
CAWSVRLRVAGNTIYF
TGTGCCTGGAGTGTACGGCTCAGGGTGGCTGGAAACACCATATATTTT
>.|TRBV30|15|TRBD1|TRBJ1-2
CAWRVGQGAYYGYTF
TGTGCCTGGAGGGTAGGACAGGGGGCGTACTATGGCTACACCTTC
>.|TRBV5-4|15|TRBD2|TRBJ2-1
CASSLVAGGVDEQFF
TGTGCCAGCAGCTTGGTAGCCGGGGGGGTGGATGAGCAGTTCTTC
>.|TRBV12-2|16|.|TRBJ1-3
CASRLAGQLSGNTIYF
TGTGCAAGTCGCTTAGCGGGACAGCTCTCTGGAAACACCATATATTTT
>.|TRBV7-9|14|TRBD1|TRBJ1-4
CASSSDRGHEKLFF
TGTGCCAGCAGCTCGGACAGGGGGCATGAAAAACTGTTTTTT
>.|TRBV9|16|.|TRBJ2-7
CASSVAPTGASYEQYF
TGTGCCAGCAGCGTAGCCCCTACGGGAGCGTCCTACGAGCAGTACTTC
>few|TRBV5-5|16|.|TRBJ1-4
CASSLGQFATNEKLFF
TGTGCCAGCAGCTTGGGACAGTTTGCAACTAATGAAAAACTGTTTTTT
>.|TRBV6-2/TRBV6-3|16|TRBD1|TRBJ1-5
CASSYLGQGSNQPQHF
TGTGCCAGCAGTTACTTGGGACAGGGGAGTAATCAGCCCCAGCATTTT
>.|TRBV18|16|TRBD2|TRBJ2-2
CASSPPLAGGPGELFF
TGTGCCAGCTCACCACCGCTAGCGGGAGGCCCAGGGGAGCTGTTTTTT